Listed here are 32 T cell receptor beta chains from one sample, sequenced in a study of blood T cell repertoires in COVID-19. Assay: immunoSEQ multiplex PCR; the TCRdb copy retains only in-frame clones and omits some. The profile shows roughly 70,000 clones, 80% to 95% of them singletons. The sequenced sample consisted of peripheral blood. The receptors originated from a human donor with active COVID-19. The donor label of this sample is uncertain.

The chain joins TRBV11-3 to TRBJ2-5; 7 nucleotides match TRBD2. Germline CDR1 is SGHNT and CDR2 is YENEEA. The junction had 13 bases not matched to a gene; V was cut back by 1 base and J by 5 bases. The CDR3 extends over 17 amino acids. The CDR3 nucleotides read TGTGCCAGCAGCTTAGGCGGGCTGGCGGGGGTCGGTGAGACCCAGTACTTC. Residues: CASSLGGLAGVGETQYF.

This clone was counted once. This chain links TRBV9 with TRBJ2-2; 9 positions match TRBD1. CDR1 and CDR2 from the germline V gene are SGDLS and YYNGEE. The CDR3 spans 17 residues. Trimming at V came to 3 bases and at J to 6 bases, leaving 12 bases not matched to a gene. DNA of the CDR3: TGTGCCAGCAGCGAGACAGGGGGAGCTCGCCCCGCCGGGGAGCTGTTTTTT. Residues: CASSETGGARPAGELFF.

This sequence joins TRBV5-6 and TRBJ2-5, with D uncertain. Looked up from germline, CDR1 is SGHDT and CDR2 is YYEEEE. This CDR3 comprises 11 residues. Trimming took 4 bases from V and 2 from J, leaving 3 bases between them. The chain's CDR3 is CASSQQETQYF. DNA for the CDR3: TGTGCCAGCAGCCAACAAGAGACCCAGTACTTC.

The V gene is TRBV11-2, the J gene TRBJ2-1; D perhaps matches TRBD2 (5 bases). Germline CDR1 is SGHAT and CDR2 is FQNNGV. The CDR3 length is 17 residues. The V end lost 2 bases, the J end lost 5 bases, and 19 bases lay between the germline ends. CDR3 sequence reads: CASSLPLMSSDNNEQFF. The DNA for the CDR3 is TGTGCCAGCAGCTTACCCCTTATGAGTAGCGACAACAATGAGCAGTTCTTC.

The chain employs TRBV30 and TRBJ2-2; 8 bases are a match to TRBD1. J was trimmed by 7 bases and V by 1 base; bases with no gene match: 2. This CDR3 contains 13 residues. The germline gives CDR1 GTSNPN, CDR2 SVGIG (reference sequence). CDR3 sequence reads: CAWSEQGVGELFF. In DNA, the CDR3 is TGTGCCTGGAGTGAACAGGGGGTCGGGGAGCTGTTTTTT.

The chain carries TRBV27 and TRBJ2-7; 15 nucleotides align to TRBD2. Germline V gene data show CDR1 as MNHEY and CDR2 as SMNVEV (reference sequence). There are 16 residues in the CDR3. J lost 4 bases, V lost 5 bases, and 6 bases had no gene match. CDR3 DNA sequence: TGTGCCAGCAGTCCCTGGACTAGCGGGAGGGGGTACGAGCAGTACTTC. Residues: CASSPWTSGRGYEQYF.

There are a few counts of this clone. The CDR3 reads CSVEETRQAGGAQYF. The CDR3 coding sequence is TGCAGCGTTGAAGAAACTCGGCAAGCGGGAGGGGCGCAGTATTTT. The V gene is TRBV29-1, the J gene TRBJ2-3, with TRBD2 matching 10 bases. Germline CDR1 and CDR2: SQVTM and ANQGSEA. Trimming removed 0 bases from V and 10 bases from J; junction bases left unmatched: 10. This CDR3 spans 15 amino acids.

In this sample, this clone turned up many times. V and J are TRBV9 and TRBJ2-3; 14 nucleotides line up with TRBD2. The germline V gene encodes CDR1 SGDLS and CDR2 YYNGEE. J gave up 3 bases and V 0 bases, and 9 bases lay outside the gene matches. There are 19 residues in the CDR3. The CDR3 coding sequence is TGTGCCAGCAGCGTAGATAGTTCGGGGACTAGCGGGAGAACAGATACGCAGTATTTT. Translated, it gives CASSVDSSGTSGRTDTQYF.

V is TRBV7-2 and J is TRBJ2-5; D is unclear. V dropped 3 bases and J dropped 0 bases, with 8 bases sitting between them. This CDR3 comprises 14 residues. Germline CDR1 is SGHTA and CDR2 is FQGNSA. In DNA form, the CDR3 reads TGTGCCAGCAGCTTCCAGTCGTACCAAGAGACCCAGTACTTC. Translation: CASSFQSYQETQYF.

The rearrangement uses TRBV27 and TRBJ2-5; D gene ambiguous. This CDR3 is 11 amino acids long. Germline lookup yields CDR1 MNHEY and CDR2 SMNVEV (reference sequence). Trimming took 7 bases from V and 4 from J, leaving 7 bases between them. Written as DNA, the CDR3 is TGTGCCAGCACCCGCGGAGAGACCCAGTACTTC. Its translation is CASTRGETQYF.

CDR3 sequence (DNA): TGTGCCTGGGGACAGGGGAACACCGGGGAGCTGTTTTTT. It codes for CAWGQGNTGELFF. The chain carries TRBV30 and TRBJ2-2; 8 nucleotides agree with TRBD1. Germline values: CDR1 GTSNPN, CDR2 SVGIG (reference sequence). This CDR3 comprises 13 residues. V dropped 5 bases and J dropped 1; count of bases not matched to a gene: 0.

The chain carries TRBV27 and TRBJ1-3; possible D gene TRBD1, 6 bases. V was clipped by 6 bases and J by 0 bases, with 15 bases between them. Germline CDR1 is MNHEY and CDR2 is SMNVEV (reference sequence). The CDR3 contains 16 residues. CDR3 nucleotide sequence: TGTGCCAGCAGGTCTGGGGGGGCCAACTCTGGAAACACCATATATTTT. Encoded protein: CASRSGGANSGNTIYF.

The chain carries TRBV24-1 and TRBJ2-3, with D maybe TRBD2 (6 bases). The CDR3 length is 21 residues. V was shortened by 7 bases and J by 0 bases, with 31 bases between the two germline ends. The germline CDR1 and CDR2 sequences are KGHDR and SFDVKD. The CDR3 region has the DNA TGTGCCACCAGCAAAAACTCCCTGTTAGCGGTACACCTGGCTAGCACAGATACGCAGTATTTT. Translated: CATSKNSLLAVHLASTDTQYF.

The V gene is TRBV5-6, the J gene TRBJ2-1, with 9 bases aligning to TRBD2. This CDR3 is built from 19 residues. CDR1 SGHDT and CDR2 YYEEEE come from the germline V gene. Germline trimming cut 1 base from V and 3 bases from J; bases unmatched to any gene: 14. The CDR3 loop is CASSLFLSAGGRVYNEQFF. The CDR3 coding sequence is TGTGCCAGCAGCTTGTTTCTGTCGGCGGGCGGGAGGGTCTACAATGAGCAGTTCTTC. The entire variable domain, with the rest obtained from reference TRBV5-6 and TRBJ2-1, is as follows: DAGVTQSPTHLIKTRGQQVTLRCSPKSGHDTVSWYQQALGQGPQFIFQYYEEEERQRGNFPDRFSGHQFPNYSSELNVNALLLGDSALYLCASSLFLSAGGRVYNEQFFGPGTRLTVL.

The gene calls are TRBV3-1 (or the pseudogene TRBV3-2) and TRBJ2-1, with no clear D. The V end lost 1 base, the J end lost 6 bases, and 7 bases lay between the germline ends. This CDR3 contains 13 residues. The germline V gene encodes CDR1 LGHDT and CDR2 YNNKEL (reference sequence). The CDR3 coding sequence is TGTGCCAGCAGCCAAGCAGGAATCAATGAGCAGTTCTTC. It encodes CASSQAGINEQFF.

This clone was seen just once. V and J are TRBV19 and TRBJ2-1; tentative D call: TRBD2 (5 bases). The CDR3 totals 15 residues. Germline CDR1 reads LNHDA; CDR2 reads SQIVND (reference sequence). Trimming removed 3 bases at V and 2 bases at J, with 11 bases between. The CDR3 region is CASSISGVTYNEQFF. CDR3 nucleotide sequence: TGTGCCAGTAGTATTTCCGGGGTTACCTACAATGAGCAGTTCTTC.

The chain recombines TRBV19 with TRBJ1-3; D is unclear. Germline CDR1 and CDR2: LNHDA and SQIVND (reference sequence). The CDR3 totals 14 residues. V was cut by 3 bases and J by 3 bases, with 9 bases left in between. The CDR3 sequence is CASSIPGSGNTIYF. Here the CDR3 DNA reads TGTGCCAGTAGTATTCCCGGTAGTGGAAACACCATATATTTT.

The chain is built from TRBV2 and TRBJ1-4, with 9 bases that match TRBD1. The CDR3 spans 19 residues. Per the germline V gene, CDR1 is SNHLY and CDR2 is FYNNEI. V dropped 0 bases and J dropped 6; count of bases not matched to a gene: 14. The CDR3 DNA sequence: TGTGCCAGCAGTGAAGCGCTTACAGGGGGCGCCGGGGATCATGAAAAACTGTTTTTT. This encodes CASSEALTGGAGDHEKLFF.

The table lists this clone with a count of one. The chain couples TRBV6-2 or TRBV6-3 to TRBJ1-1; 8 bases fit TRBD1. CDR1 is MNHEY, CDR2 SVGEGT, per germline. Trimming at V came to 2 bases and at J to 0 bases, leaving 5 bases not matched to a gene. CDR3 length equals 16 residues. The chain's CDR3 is CASSYRTGILNTEAFF. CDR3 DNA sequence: TGTGCCAGCAGTTACCGGACAGGGATTTTGAACACTGAAGCTTTCTTT.

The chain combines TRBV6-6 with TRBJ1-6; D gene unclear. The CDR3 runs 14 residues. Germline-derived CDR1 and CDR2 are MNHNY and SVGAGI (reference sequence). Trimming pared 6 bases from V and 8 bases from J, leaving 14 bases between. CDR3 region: CASSRDGGYSPLHF. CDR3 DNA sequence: TGTGCCAGCAGCCGCGACGGCGGTTATTCACCCCTCCACTTT.

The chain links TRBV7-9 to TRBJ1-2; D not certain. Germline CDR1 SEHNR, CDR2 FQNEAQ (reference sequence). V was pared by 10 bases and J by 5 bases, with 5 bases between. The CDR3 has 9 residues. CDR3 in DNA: TGTGCCACCGGGTATGGCTACACCTTC. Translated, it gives CATGYGYTF.

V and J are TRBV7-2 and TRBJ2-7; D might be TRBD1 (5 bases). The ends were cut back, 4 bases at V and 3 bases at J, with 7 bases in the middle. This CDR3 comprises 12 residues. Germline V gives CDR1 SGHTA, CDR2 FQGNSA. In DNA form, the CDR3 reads TGTGCCAGCAGCTCCCAGGGCTACGAGCAGTACTTC. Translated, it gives CASSSQGYEQYF.

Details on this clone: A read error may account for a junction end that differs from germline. The CDR3 DNA sequence: TGTGCCAGCAGCCTAGACAGGAACTATGGCTACACCTTC. It yields the protein CASSLDRNYGYTF. This sequence joins TRBV11-2 and TRBJ1-2, with D perhaps matching TRBD1 (6 bases). CDR3 length: 13 amino acids. Germline V CDR1 and CDR2: SGHAT, FQNNGV.

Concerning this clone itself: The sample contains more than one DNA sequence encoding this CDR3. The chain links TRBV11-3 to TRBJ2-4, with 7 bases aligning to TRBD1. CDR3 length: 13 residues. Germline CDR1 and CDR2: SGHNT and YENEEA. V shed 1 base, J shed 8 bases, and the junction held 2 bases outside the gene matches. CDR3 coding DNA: TGTGCCAGCAGCTTAGGACAGGGTGACATTCAGTACTTC. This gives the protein CASSLGQGDIQYF. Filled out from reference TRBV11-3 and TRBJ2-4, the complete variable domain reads EAGVVQSPRYKIIEKKQPVAFWCNPISGHNTLYWYLQNLGQGPELLIRYENEEAVDDSQLPKDRFSAERLKGVDSTLKIQPAELGDSAVYLCASSLGQGDIQYFGAGTRLSVL.

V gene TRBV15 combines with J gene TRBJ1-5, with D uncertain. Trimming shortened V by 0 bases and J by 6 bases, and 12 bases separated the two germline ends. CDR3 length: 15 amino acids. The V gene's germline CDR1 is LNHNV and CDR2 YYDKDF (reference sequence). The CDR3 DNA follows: TGTGCCACCAGCAGAGATAAGGTACCGGGTCAGCCCCAGCATTTT. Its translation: CATSRDKVPGQPQHF.

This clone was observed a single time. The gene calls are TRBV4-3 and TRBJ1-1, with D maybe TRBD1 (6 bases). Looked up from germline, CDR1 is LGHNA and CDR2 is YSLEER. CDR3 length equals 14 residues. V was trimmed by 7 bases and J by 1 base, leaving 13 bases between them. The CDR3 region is CASMPQGTNTEAFF. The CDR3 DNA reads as TGCGCCAGCATGCCTCAGGGGACGAACACTGAAGCTTTCTTT.

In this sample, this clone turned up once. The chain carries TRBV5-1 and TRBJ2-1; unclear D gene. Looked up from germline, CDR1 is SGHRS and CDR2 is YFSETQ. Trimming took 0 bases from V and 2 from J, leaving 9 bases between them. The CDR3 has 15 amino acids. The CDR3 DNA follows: TGCGCCAGCAGCTTGGAGAGGAGCGCCTACAATGAGCAGTTCTTC. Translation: CASSLERSAYNEQFF.

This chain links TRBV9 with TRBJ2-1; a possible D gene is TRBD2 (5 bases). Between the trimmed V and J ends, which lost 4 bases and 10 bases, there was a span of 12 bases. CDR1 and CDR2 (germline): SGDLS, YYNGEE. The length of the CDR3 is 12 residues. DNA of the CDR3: TGTGCCAGCAGCCGAGGGCCTGGAGAGCAGTTCTTC. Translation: CASSRGPGEQFF. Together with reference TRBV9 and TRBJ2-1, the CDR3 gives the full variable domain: DSGVTQTPKHLITATGQRVTLRCSPRSGDLSVYWYQQSLDQGLQFLIQYYNGEERAKGNILERFSAQQFPDLHSELNLSSLELGDSALYFCASSRGPGEQFFGPGTRLTVL.

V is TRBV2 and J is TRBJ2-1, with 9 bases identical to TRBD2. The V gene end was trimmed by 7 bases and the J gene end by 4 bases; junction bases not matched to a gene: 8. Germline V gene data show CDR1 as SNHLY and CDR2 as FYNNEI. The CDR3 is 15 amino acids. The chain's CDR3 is CASMRLADSYNEQFF. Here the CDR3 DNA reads TGTGCCAGCATGAGACTAGCGGACTCTTACAATGAGCAGTTCTTC.

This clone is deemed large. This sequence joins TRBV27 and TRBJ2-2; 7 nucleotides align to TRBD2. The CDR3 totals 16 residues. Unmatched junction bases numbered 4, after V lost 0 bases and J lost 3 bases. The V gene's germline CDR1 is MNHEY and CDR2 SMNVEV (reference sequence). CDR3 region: CASSLSPGLDTGELFF. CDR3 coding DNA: TGTGCCAGCAGTTTATCGCCCGGACTAGACACCGGGGAGCTGTTTTTT.

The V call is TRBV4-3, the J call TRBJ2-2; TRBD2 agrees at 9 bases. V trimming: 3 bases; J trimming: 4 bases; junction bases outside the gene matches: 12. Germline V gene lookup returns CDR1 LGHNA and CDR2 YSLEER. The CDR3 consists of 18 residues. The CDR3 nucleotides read TGCGCCAGCAGCCACCCGGCAGGTAGCGGGAGACCCACCGGGGAGCTGTTTTTT. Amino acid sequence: CASSHPAGSGRPTGELFF.

The CDR3 sequence: CASSGQGATDTQYF. CDR3 nucleotide sequence: TGTGCCAGCAGCGGACAGGGGGCAACAGATACGCAGTATTTT. This chain joins TRBV9 and TRBJ2-3, with 10 bases lining up with TRBD1. CDR1 and CDR2 (germline): SGDLS, YYNGEE. Trimming cost V 3 bases and J 3 bases; bases outside gene matches: 1. The CDR3 runs 14 residues.